This TCR beta chain was identified in a study of technical replicates of blood from a few donors. V dropped 5 bases and J dropped 1 base, with 20 bases sitting between them. This CDR3 region has 17 residues. In germline, CDR1 is SEHNR, CDR2 FQNEAQ (reference sequence). TCRdb's copy holds only in-frame clones and misses some; the assay was immunoSEQ multiplex PCR. Of tens of thousands of clones listed, less than 95% are singletons. The J gene is TRBJ1-1, the V gene TRBV7-9; a possible D gene is TRBD1 (5 bases). This TCR was recovered from a human donor in good health. The sequenced material came from T cells isolated from PBMCs. CDR3 bases: TGTGCCAGCAGCCCTTCCCCCAGGGTGTTCGGGAACACTGAAGCTTTCTTT. Its translation: CASSPSPRVFGNTEAFF.